Listed below are T cell receptor beta chains from one sample, sequenced in a study of tumour-infiltrating T cells in Burkitt lymphoma. Measured with immunoSEQ multiplex PCR; TCRdb has only the in-frame clones, and not every one. The sample contains roughly 8,500 clones, roughly 73% of which appear only once. Sequencing was done on a sample of tumor tissue. These receptors were collected from a human donor with diffuse large B-cell lymphoma. CDR3s include the opening cysteine and the closing phenylalanine or tryptophan. D genes are given only for firm matches. The size of a clone is reported for some rows only, either as once, few or many, or as a class for expanded clones.

CDR3 protein | CDR3 DNA | J gene | V gene | D gene | clone size
CAISRLQGNTEAFF | TGTGCCATCAGCAGACTACAGGGGAACACTGAAGCTTTCTTT | TRBJ1-1 | TRBV10-3 | - | -
CASSPLAGRADTQYF | TGCGCCAGCAGCCCCTTAGCGGGGAGGGCAGATACGCAGTATTTT | TRBJ2-3 | TRBV4-3 | TRBD2 | -
CASSRRQGAYTEAFF | TGTGCCAGCAGCCGAAGACAGGGCGCTTACACTGAAGCTTTCTTT | TRBJ1-1 | TRBV6-4 | TRBD1 | -
CASSPGNYGYTF | TGTGCCAGCAGTCCCGGCAACTATGGCTACACCTTC | TRBJ1-2 | TRBV6-6 | - | few
CASSLGGQRTEAFF | TGCGCCAGCAGCTTGGGAGGACAACGCACTGAAGCTTTCTTT | TRBJ1-1 | TRBV5-1 | - | -
CASSLPGTSNTIYF | TGTGCCAGCAGCCTACCCGGGACCTCGAACACCATATATTTT | TRBJ1-3 | TRBV5-4 | - | -
CASSPQRGGNYEQYF | TGTGCCAGCAGCCCGCAACGGGGGGGGAACTACGAGCAGTACTTC | TRBJ2-7 | TRBV4-2 | TRBD2 | -
CSGGTAHGETQYF | TGCAGCGGTGGGACAGCTCATGGGGAGACACAGTACTTC | TRBJ2-5 | TRBV29-1 | TRBD1 | -
CASSQDAGTLYGYTF | TGCGCCAGCAGCCAAGACGCCGGGACCCTCTATGGCTACACCTTC | TRBJ1-2 | TRBV4-1 | - | -
CASSPDRGINYGYTF | TGTGCCAGCAGCCCAGACAGGGGCATTAACTATGGCTACACCTTC | TRBJ1-2 | TRBV6-6 | TRBD1 | -
CASSPLGPNYGYTF | TGTGCCAGCAGCCCGCTGGGTCCCAACTATGGCTACACCTTC | TRBJ1-2 | TRBV4-2 | - | -
CASSKGAVTEAFF | TGTGCCAGCAGCAAGGGGGCTGTAACTGAAGCTTTCTTT | TRBJ1-1 | TRBV9 | TRBD1 | once
CASSMGQGQNQPQHF | TGTGCCAGTAGTATGGGACAGGGTCAGAATCAGCCCCAGCATTTT | TRBJ1-5 | TRBV19 | TRBD1 | -
CASSIERRNSPLHF | TGTGCCAGTAGTATAGAGCGCCGGAATTCACCCCTCCACTTT | TRBJ1-6 | TRBV19 | - | -
CASSYGLAGTGELFF | TGTGCCAGCAGCTATGGACTAGCGGGGACCGGGGAGCTGTTTTTT | TRBJ2-2 | TRBV6-1 | TRBD2 | -
CASSSYGYTF | TGTGCCAGCAGTTCCTATGGCTACACCTTC | TRBJ1-2 | TRBV2 | - | -
CSVRDRGSTEAFF | TGCAGCGTCAGGGACAGGGGGAGCACTGAAGCTTTCTTT | TRBJ1-1 | TRBV29-1 | TRBD1 | -
CASSVGLGDTQYF | TGTGCCAGCAGCGTAGGATTAGGGGATACGCAGTATTTT | TRBJ2-3 | TRBV9 | - | -
CASSYRGKAEAFF | TGTGCCAGTAGTTACAGGGGGAAAGCTGAAGCTTTCTTT | TRBJ1-1 | TRBV19 | TRBD1 | -
CASSYSTGVTTGELFF | TGCGCCAGCAGCTATTCGACAGGGGTGACCACCGGGGAGCTGTTTTTT | TRBJ2-2 | TRBV5-1 | TRBD1 | -
CASSLGTGGSYNEQFF | TGTGCCAGCAGCTTAGGGACAGGGGGATCCTACAATGAGCAGTTCTTC | TRBJ2-1 | TRBV7-6 | TRBD1 | -
CASSLVGQPETQYF | TGTGCCAGCAGCTTGGTAGGTCAACCAGAGACCCAGTACTTC | TRBJ2-5 | TRBV5-6 | - | -
CASSIREVDEQFF | TGTGCCAGCAGCATCCGAGAAGTGGATGAGCAGTTCTTC | TRBJ2-1 | TRBV5-6 | - | -
CASSLVAGSYNEQFF | TGCGCCAGCAGCTTGGTGGCGGGGTCCTACAATGAGCAGTTCTTC | TRBJ2-1 | TRBV5-1 | - | -
CASSQVLSGNTIYF | TGTGCCAGCAGTCAGGTACTCTCTGGAAACACCATATATTTT | TRBJ1-3 | TRBV2 | - | -
CASSFSTESYGYTF | TGTGCCAGCAGCTTCAGTACAGAAAGCTATGGCTACACCTTC | TRBJ1-2 | TRBV7-2 | - | once
CASSAGTGVPNTEAFF | TGTGCCAGCAGCGCCGGGACAGGAGTCCCCAACACTGAAGCTTTCTTT | TRBJ1-1 | TRBV11-3 | TRBD1 | -
CASKRTGASPLHF | TGTGCCAGCAAGAGGACAGGGGCTTCACCCCTCCACTTT | TRBJ1-6 | TRBV27 | TRBD1 | medium-sized
CASSPDRVNTEAFF | TGTGCCAGCAGCCCAGACAGGGTGAACACTGAAGCTTTCTTT | TRBJ1-1 | TRBV7-9 | TRBD1 | -
CAGSYEGRGPGNTIYF | TGTGCCGGCAGTTACGAGGGCAGGGGACCCGGAAACACCATATATTTT | TRBJ1-3 | TRBV6-5 | - | once
CASQLGGASGELFF | TGTGCCAGCCAGCTGGGGGGGGCGAGCGGGGAGCTGTTTTTT | TRBJ2-2 | TRBV6-5 | - | once
CASSLTSGGTQETQYF | TGCGCCAGCAGCTTGACTAGCGGGGGGACGCAAGAGACCCAGTACTTC | TRBJ2-5 | TRBV5-1 | TRBD2 | -
CASSLVTGGPGYEQYF | TGCGCCAGCAGCTTGGTGACAGGGGGCCCGGGGTACGAGCAGTACTTC | TRBJ2-7 | TRBV5-1 | TRBD1 | -
CASSLDGGGYGYTF | TGCGCCAGCAGCTTGGACGGGGGGGGCTATGGCTACACCTTC | TRBJ1-2 | TRBV5-1 | - | -
CASSEDEGAYNEQFF | TGCGCCAGCAGCGAAGATGAAGGAGCCTACAATGAGCAGTTCTTC | TRBJ2-1 | TRBV4-1 | - | -
CASSLEGPEFNEKLFF | TGTGCCAGCAGCTTAGAAGGGCCAGAGTTTAATGAAAAACTGTTTTTT | TRBJ1-4 | TRBV7-9 | - | once
CASSPGGHRGEQFF | TGTGCCAGCAGCCCGGGGGGACATCGGGGTGAGCAGTTCTTC | TRBJ2-1 | TRBV5-6 | - | few
CASSLGQGGNQPQHF | TGCGCCAGCAGCTTGGGACAGGGCGGCAATCAGCCCCAGCATTTT | TRBJ1-5 | TRBV5-1 | TRBD1 | -
CASSPAFNSPLHF | TGTGCCAGCAGCCCGGCCTTCAATTCACCCCTCCACTTT | TRBJ1-6 | TRBV9 | - | -
CASSLGGPGYTF | TGCGCCAGCAGCTTGGGGGGTCCTGGCTACACCTTC | TRBJ1-2 | TRBV5-1 | - | -
CASSVERRRETQYF | TGTGCCAGCAGTGTGGAGCGTCGGAGGGAGACCCAGTACTTC | TRBJ2-5 | TRBV2 | - | -